The T cell receptor (beta chain) under discussion was sequenced for a study of a mutant IDH1 vaccine in newly diagnosed glioma. Study details: Among treated patients, about 60% were male and approximately 40% female, and mean age was around 40 years.

Trimming took off 4 bases at V and 0 bases at J, with 16 bases between the two ends. The CDR3 length is 17 residues. CDR1 MNHNS and CDR2 SASEGT come from the germline V gene. Using immunoSEQ multiplex PCR, the repertoire was profiled, and TCRdb retains in-frame clones only, with some absent. The data contain about 26,000 clones, approximately 87% of them singletons. Points on this clone: What it recognizes is unknown.

Time point defined: week 35, safety follow-up. Vaccine doses each comprised 300 ug of mutant IDH1 20-mer peptide, with topical imiquimod. The rearrangement links TRBV6-1 to TRBJ1-3; D is perhaps TRBD1 (5 bases). The sample consisted of PBMCs, taken from a glioma patient whose treatment included an IDH1 peptide vaccine. The clonotype originates from a young man with glioma. The DNA for the CDR3 is TGTGCCAGCAGTGGACGCCGGGACGGATTCTCTGGAAACACCATATATTTT. It translates to CASSGRRDGFSGNTIYF.